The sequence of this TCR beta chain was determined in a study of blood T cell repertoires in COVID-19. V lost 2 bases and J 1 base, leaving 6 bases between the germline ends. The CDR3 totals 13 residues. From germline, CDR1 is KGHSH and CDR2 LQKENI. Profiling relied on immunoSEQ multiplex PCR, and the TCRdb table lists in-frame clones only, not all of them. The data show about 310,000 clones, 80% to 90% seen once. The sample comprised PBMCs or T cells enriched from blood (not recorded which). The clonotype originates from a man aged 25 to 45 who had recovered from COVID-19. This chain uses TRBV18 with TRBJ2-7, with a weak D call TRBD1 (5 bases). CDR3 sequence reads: CASSPKGSYEQYF. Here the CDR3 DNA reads TGTGCCAGCTCACCAAAGGGGTCCTACGAGCAGTACTTC.